Listed here are 22 T cell receptor beta chains from one sample, sequenced in a study of lymphopenia after photon versus proton radiotherapy. Profiled with immunoSEQ multiplex PCR; TCRdb holds only in-frame clones, not every one. The data contain roughly 7,300 clones, around nine tenths of them singletons. The sequences come from peripheral blood, collected from a patient treated with photon-based radiotherapy. These TCRs come from a man aged 55 to 70 with cholangiocarcinoma.

V usage is TRBV9 and J usage is TRBJ1-3; no clear D. The CDR3 has 14 amino acids. Germline V CDR1 and CDR2: SGDLS, YYNGEE. Trimming removed 3 bases from V and 0 bases from J, with 7 bases in between. In DNA, the CDR3 is TGTGCCAGCAGCGGACGGAACTCTGGAAACACCATATATTTT. It specifies CASSGRNSGNTIYF.

J is TRBJ2-2 and V is TRBV10-3; 9 bases map to TRBD1. Looked up from germline, CDR1 is ENHRY and CDR2 is SYGVKD. The junction had 7 bases not matched to a gene; V was cut back by 3 bases and J by 2 bases. The CDR3 totals 17 residues. The CDR3 DNA reads as TGTGCCATCAGTGAACCCGGACAGGGGAGTAACACCGGGGAGCTGTTTTTT. It yields the protein CAISEPGQGSNTGELFF.

V is TRBV7-3 and J is TRBJ2-5; TRBD2 might be the D (5 bases). CDR3 length: 13 residues. The germline CDR1 and CDR2 sequences are SGHTA and FQGTGA. Trimming removed 1 base from V and 5 bases from J, with 8 bases in between. DNA for the CDR3: TGTGCCAGCAGCTTAAGAGGGTTGGAGACCCAGTACTTC. Translated: CASSLRGLETQYF.

The rearrangement uses TRBV5-4 and TRBJ2-2, with D perhaps matching TRBD1 (5 bases). The CDR3 loop spans 15 amino acids. Trimming took off 0 bases at V and 1 base at J, with 7 bases between the two ends. Germline V CDR1 and CDR2: SGHNT, YYREEE (reference sequence). Here the CDR3 reads CASSLVGQNTGELFF. CDR3 in DNA: TGTGCCAGCAGCTTGGTAGGACAGAACACCGGGGAGCTGTTTTTT.

This chain uses TRBV21-1 with TRBJ1-4; the table gives TRBD1 as D, unverified against the DNA. TRBV21-1 constitutes a pseudogene. This CDR3 spans 19 amino acids. This chain's CDR3 is CASSPPKRDRGHVDEKLFF. The CDR3 region has the DNA TGTGCCAGCAGCCCTCCCAAAAGGGACAGGGGGCATGTGGATGAAAAACTGTTTTTT.

J is TRBJ2-7 and V is TRBV13; 10 bases line up with TRBD2. Germline lookup yields CDR1 PRHDT and CDR2 FYEKMQ (reference sequence). V was pared by 3 bases and J by 4 bases, with 3 bases of the junction left unmatched. The CDR3 is 14 amino acids. CDR3 region: CASSLGLATYEQYF. CDR3 sequence (DNA): TGTGCCAGCAGCTTGGGACTAGCGACTTACGAGCAGTACTTC. The full variable domain, in which reference TRBV13 and TRBJ2-7 provide the parts outside the CDR3, is AAGVIQSPRHLIKEKRETATLKCYPIPRHDTVYWYQQGPGQDPQFLISFYEKMQSDKGSIPDRFSAQQFSDYHSELNMSSLELGDSALYFCASSLGLATYEQYFGPGTRLTVT.

J is TRBJ1-6 and V is TRBV27; TRBD1 might be the D (5 bases). The CDR3 totals 13 residues. CDR1 and CDR2 from the germline V gene are MNHEY and SMNVEV (reference sequence). V gave up 5 bases and J gave up 7 bases, with 9 bases separating them. The chain's CDR3 is CASSLNRNSPLHF. The CDR3 DNA reads TGTGCCAGCAGTCTAAACAGGAATTCACCCCTCCACTTT.

The chain combines TRBV5-4 with TRBJ2-5; D might be TRBD2 (6 bases). This CDR3 region has 14 residues. Deletions cut 0 bases from V and 1 base from J, with 7 bases between. CDR1 and CDR2 from the germline V gene are SGHNT and YYREEE (reference sequence). CDR3 nucleotide sequence: TGTGCCAGCAGCTTGGCGGGGGTCCAAGAGACCCAGTACTTC. Its translation is CASSLAGVQETQYF.

The chain joins TRBV6-1 to TRBJ1-2, with D possibly matching TRBD1 (5 bases). The V and J ends lost 0 bases and 6 bases respectively, with 14 bases between them. The CDR3 contains 15 residues. Germline lookup yields CDR1 MNHNS and CDR2 SASEGT. DNA of the CDR3: TGTGCCAGCAGTGAAGCAAATGGGGGATACGATGGCTACACCTTC. Translation: CASSEANGGYDGYTF.

This clone has just a few counts. This chain joins TRBV5-5 and TRBJ2-5; D is perhaps TRBD1 or TRBD2 (5 bases each). The germline V gene has CDR1 SGHKS and CDR2 YYEKEE (reference sequence). The CDR3 covers 15 residues. V was pared by 0 bases and J by 2 bases, with 11 bases between. The CDR3: CASSLVWDDQETQYF. DNA for the CDR3: TGTGCCAGCAGCTTGGTGTGGGACGATCAAGAGACCCAGTACTTC.

This clone has only one observation. CDR3: CASRAGELFF. CDR3 sequence (DNA): TGTGCCAGCAGGGCTGGGGAGCTGTTTTTT. The chain employs TRBV6-1 and TRBJ2-2; D unclear. Deletions cut 6 bases from V and 8 bases from J, with 4 bases between. The CDR3 spans 10 residues. Germline loops: CDR1 MNHNS, CDR2 SASEGT.

The chain is built from TRBV19 and TRBJ1-2, with D perhaps TRBD1 (6 bases). Germline CDR1 and CDR2: LNHDA and SQIVND (reference sequence). V was shortened by 7 bases and J by 2 bases, with 14 bases between the two germline ends. The CDR3 consists of 14 residues. The CDR3 bases are TGTGCCAGTACTGGGGGCGATGCGAACTATGGCTACACCTTC. As protein: CASTGGDANYGYTF.

This chain links TRBV11-1 with TRBJ1-1; D may be TRBD1 (6 bases). This CDR3 comprises 12 residues. The V gene lost 5 bases and the J gene lost 5 bases, with 9 bases spanning the gap. The germline gives CDR1 SGHAT, CDR2 FQDESV (reference sequence). The CDR3 is CASSRGGTEAFF. CDR3 DNA: TGTGCCAGCAGCAGGGGGGGGACTGAAGCTTTCTTT. The entire variable domain, with the rest obtained from reference TRBV11-1 and TRBJ1-1, is as follows: EAEVAQSPRYKITEKSQAVAFWCDPISGHATLYWYRQILGQGPELLVQFQDESVVDDSQLPKDRFSAERLKGVDSTLKIQPAELGDSAMYLCASSRGGTEAFFGQGTRLTVV.

The CDR3 DNA is TGTGCCAGTAGTATAGTAAAAACCTCTCCGGTTAGCAATCAGCCCCAGCATTTT. This encodes CASSIVKTSPVSNQPQHF. The chain employs TRBV19 and TRBJ1-5, with D unresolved. V shed 1 base and J shed 0 bases, with 16 bases lying between them. The CDR3 is made up of 18 amino acids. CDR1 is LNHDA and CDR2 is SQIVND in the germline V gene (reference sequence).

The CDR3 is CAISGDRTDTQYF. CDR3 sequence (DNA): TGTGCCATCAGTGGGGACCGCACAGATACGCAGTATTTT. The chain is built from TRBV10-3 and TRBJ2-3; tentatively, D is TRBD1 or TRBD2 (5 bases each). Per the germline V gene, CDR1 is ENHRY and CDR2 is SYGVKD. Trimming took off 4 bases at V and 1 base at J, with 6 bases between the two ends. The CDR3 runs 13 residues.

V and J are TRBV14 and TRBJ2-5; the D gene is possibly TRBD1 (6 bases). Trimming took off 3 bases at V and 6 bases at J, with 14 bases between the two ends. The CDR3 is 14 residues long. Germline loops: CDR1 SGHDN, CDR2 FVKESK. The CDR3 spells CASSQEQGYQTQYF. The CDR3 bases are TGTGCCAGCAGCCAGGAACAGGGCTATCAGACCCAGTACTTC. Combining the CDR3 with reference TRBV14 and TRBJ2-5 gives the whole variable domain EAGVTQFPSHSVIEKGQTVTLRCDPISGHDNLYWYRRVMGKEIKFLLHFVKESKQDESGMPNNRFLAERTGGTYSTLKVQPAELEDSGVYFCASSQEQGYQTQYFGPGTRLLVL.

The rearrangement joins TRBV19 to TRBJ2-2; the match to TRBD1 covers 7 bases. The CDR3 runs 16 residues. Per germline, CDR1 LNHDA and CDR2 SQIVND (reference sequence). V lost 2 bases and J lost 4; bases outside the gene matches: 7. CDR3 region: CASSITWTGVTGELFF. The CDR3 DNA reads as TGTGCCAGTAGTATAACATGGACAGGCGTCACCGGGGAGCTGTTTTTT.

This chain connects TRBV5-4 to TRBJ2-7; D call uncertain. Trimming took off 5 bases at V and 1 base at J, with 10 bases between the two ends. The germline gives CDR1 SGHNT, CDR2 YYREEE (reference sequence). This CDR3 has 13 residues. CDR3 amino acids: CASSFFGSYEQYF. In DNA form, the CDR3 reads TGTGCCAGCAGTTTCTTCGGGTCCTACGAGCAGTACTTC.

The genes are TRBV25-1 and TRBJ2-1; TRBD1 matches at 11 bases. CDR3 length: 18 residues. CDR1 MGHDK and CDR2 SYGVNS come from the germline V gene. The V gene end was trimmed by 3 bases and the J gene end by 7 bases; junction bases not matched to a gene: 14. CDR3 residues: CASSDTRPRDRGLNEQFF. DNA of the CDR3: TGTGCCAGCAGTGATACAAGACCCCGGGACAGGGGGTTGAATGAGCAGTTCTTC. Based on the CDR3 plus reference TRBV25-1 and TRBJ2-1, the full variable domain is EADIYQTPRYLVIGTGKKITLECSQTMGHDKMYWYQQDPGMELHLIHYSYGVNSTEKGDLSSESTVSRIRTEHFPLTLESARPSHTSQYLCASSDTRPRDRGLNEQFFGPGTRLTVL.

This rearrangement joins TRBV2 to TRBJ2-3; the D is unclear. Germline CDR1 SNHLY, CDR2 FYNNEI. V lost 1 base to trimming and J lost 2 bases, with 4 bases between them. CDR3 length equals 13 residues. The CDR3 region is CASSEENTDTQYF. The CDR3 DNA follows: TGTGCCAGCAGTGAAGAAAACACAGATACGCAGTATTTT.

V and J are TRBV5-1 and TRBJ2-5; possibly TRBD1 for D (6 bases). This CDR3 is 16 amino acids long. CDR1 is SGHRS and CDR2 is YFSETQ in the germline V gene. V lost 4 bases, J lost 5 bases, and 21 bases lay in between. CDR3 in DNA: TGCGCCAGCAGCCTACTCCGGGACACTCAAAGCGAGACCCAGTACTTC. Translating gives CASSLLRDTQSETQYF. Variable domain in full (rest from reference TRBV5-1 and TRBJ2-5): KAGVTQTPRYLIKTRGQQVTLSCSPISGHRSVSWYQQTPGQGLQFLFEYFSETQRNKGNFPGRFSGRQFSNSRSEMNVSTLELGDSALYLCASSLLRDTQSETQYFGPGTRLLVL.

This sequence joins TRBV28 and TRBJ2-1; 7 positions match TRBD2. The length of the CDR3 is 16 residues. The ends lost 4 bases at V and 7 bases at J; junction bases unmatched: 13. Per the germline V gene, CDR1 is MDHEN and CDR2 is SYDVKM. This CDR3 is CASSSLGWEGLNEQFF. The DNA of the CDR3 is TGTGCCAGCAGTTCCCTCGGGTGGGAGGGCCTTAATGAGCAGTTCTTC. Full variable domain (outside the CDR3, taken from reference TRBV28 and TRBJ2-1): DVKVTQSSRYLVKRTGEKVFLECVQDMDHENMFWYRQDPGLGLRLIYFSYDVKMKEKGDIPEGYSVSREKKERFSLILESASTNQTSMYLCASSSLGWEGLNEQFFGPGTRLTVL.